This T cell receptor beta chain was sequenced in a study of blood T cell repertoires in COVID-19. Overall study: Samples came from the United States, Italy and Spain, spanning acute and convalescent COVID-19.

Authors' methods: Reference gene primer amplification gave estimated nucleated cell counts. This table comes from immunoSEQ multiplex PCR, and its TCRdb copy is limited to in-frame clones, with some not included. The V and J calls and clone size come from that table; D and trimming were worked out from the DNA. The sample includes 80,000 to 95,000 clones, about four fifths seen only once; the top ten take 20%. From germline, CDR1 is MNHNY and CDR2 SVGAGI (reference sequence). Trimming removed 6 bases at V and 0 bases at J, with 14 bases between. This CDR3 comprises 15 residues. The chain carries TRBV6-6 and TRBJ1-2; the D is unclear. Specimen: peripheral blood. This receptor was identified in a woman aged 80 or older with active or convalescent COVID-19. The CDR3, as DNA: TGTGCCAGCAGCCGGAGTATTTTAGCTAACTATGGCTACACCTTC. This translates into CASSRSILANYGYTF.